This is a list of T cell receptor beta chains from one sample in a study of OX40 agonist ivuxolimab in advanced cancers. Measured with immunoSEQ multiplex PCR; TCRdb has only the in-frame clones, and not every one. The data contain roughly 48,000 clones, 83% of them singletons. The sample consisted of CD4+ or CD8+ T cells sorted from blood, taken in a trial of the OX40 agonist ivuxolimab. These receptors came from an adult with an advanced solid tumor such as melanoma, head and neck, liver or kidney cancer. Each CDR3 is given with its conserved first and last residue. The D gene is left open where the match is weak.

d_call j_call v_call cdr3_nt cdr3_aa
. TRBJ1-1 TRBV29-1 TGCAGCGTCGCCGAAGGGGCTGGGAACACTGAAGCTTTCTTT CSVAEGAGNTEAFF
TRBD1 TRBJ2-7 TRBV5-6 TGTGCCAGCGTTAAACAGGGGGGCTACGAGCAGTACTTC CASVKQGGYEQYF
. TRBJ1-5 TRBV7-8 TGTGCCAGCAGCTTACAAGGGGCCTTGGGTCAGCCCCAGCATTTT CASSLQGALGQPQHF
. TRBJ1-1 TRBV6-5 TGTGCCAGCAGTTCCCCCGGGGGCCGCCCGCCTTATGAAGCTTTCTTT CASSSPGGRPPYEAFF
. TRBJ2-5 TRBV11-3 TGTGCCAGCAGCCTGTCAGGGGAGACCCAGTACTTC CASSLSGETQYF
. TRBJ1-6 TRBV6-1 TGTGCCAGCACCCTACTTACCGCGCCCCTCCACTTT CASTLLTAPLHF
. TRBJ2-1 TRBV7-7 TGTGCTAGCAGCTTAGGGGGTACAAACAATGAGCAGTTCTTC CASSLGGTNNEQFF
. TRBJ2-1 TRBV5-1 TGCGCCAGCAGCTTGGCTCGTGAGCAGTTCTTC CASSLAREQFF
. TRBJ1-2 TRBV18 TGTGCCAGCTCACCAAACCTACAAGTTAACTATGGCTACACCTTC CASSPNLQVNYGYTF
. TRBJ2-5 TRBV7-9 TGTGCCAGCAGCCAAGACTTTTGGGGTCGGGAGACCCAGTACTTC CASSQDFWGRETQYF
. TRBJ2-7 TRBV16 TGTGCCAGCAGCCAGATATACGAGCAGTACTTC CASSQIYEQYF